This T cell receptor (beta chain) came from a study of shared clonotypes between healthy human individuals. Overall study results and limits: The four-donor shared clonotypes exceeded non-shared clonotypes in generation probability, with non-shared ones scoring lower.

CD8 memory was a combination that joined CD45RO+ cells with CCR7-negative CD45RA+ TemRA cells. The repertoire was sequenced with immunoSEQ multiplex PCR; TCRdb's copy has only in-frame clones and lacks some. The sample has 600,000 to 750,000 clones, about 92% seen once. This CDR3 region has 13 residues. Trimming took 4 bases from V and 5 from J, leaving 12 bases between them. Germline values: CDR1 MNHEY, CDR2 SMNVEV (reference sequence). A word on this clone: No antigen is known for it.

This chain joins TRBV27 and TRBJ2-7; tentative D call: TRBD1 (6 bases). This receptor was taken from a man in his late teens or twenties in good health. Some clones in this sample may be carry-over from other donors' samples. The sequenced material came from memory CD8+ T cells from PBMCs. Subset here: CD45RO+ cells pooled with CCR7-negative TemRA cells. CDR3 DNA: TGTGCCAGCAGTTCCTGGGCAGGGGACGAGCAGTACTTC. It yields the protein CASSSWAGDEQYF.